This section outlines one T cell receptor beta chain sequence together with its context. Living in roughly 25 US areas, the participants were between roughly 18 and 89 years of age. Recovery among Cohort 3 donors was established by two negative PCRs, clearance, or symptom resolution. This record belongs to a study of blood T cell repertoires in COVID-19. Across the study: The United States, Italy and Spain supplied acute and convalescent COVID-19 samples. T cells, B-cell-depleted T cells, or PBMCs provided the cDNA or gDNA that served as material.

Assay: immunoSEQ multiplex PCR; the TCRdb copy retains only in-frame clones and omits some. The table lists some 250,000 clones, 70% to 90% of them singletons. This TCR derives from a woman between 50 and 59 years old who had recovered from COVID-19. Sequenced: PBMCs or T cells enriched from blood (not recorded which).

CDR3 amino acids: CASSFFPVASGKSYEQYF. The CDR3 DNA is TGTGCCAGCAGTTTTTTCCCCGTAGCTAGCGGGAAATCCTACGAGCAGTACTTC. This chain joins TRBV27 and TRBJ2-7, with TRBD2 matching 9 bases. Germline CDR1 and CDR2: MNHEY and SMNVEV (reference sequence). The CDR3 has 18 amino acids. Trimming took 3 bases from V and 1 from J; bases not matched to a gene: 13.